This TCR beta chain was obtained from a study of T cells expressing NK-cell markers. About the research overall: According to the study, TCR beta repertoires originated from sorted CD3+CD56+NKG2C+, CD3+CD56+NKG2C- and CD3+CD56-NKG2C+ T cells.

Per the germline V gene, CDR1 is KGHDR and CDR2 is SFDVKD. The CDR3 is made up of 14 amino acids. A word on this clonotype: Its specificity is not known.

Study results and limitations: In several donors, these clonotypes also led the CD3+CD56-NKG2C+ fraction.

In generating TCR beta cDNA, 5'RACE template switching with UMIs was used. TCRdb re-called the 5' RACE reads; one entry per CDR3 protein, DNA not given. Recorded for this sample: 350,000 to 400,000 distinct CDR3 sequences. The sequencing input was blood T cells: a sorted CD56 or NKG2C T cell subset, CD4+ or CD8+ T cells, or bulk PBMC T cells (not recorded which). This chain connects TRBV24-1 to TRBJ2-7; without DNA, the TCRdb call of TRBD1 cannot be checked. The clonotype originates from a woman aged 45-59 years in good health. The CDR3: CATSDSPRGREQYF.